This T cell receptor (beta chain) was obtained from a study of T cells in Graves' hyperthyroidism and ophthalmopathy (dated by TCRdb to 2018 to 2020). Looking at the study overall: Peripheral blood was collected at initial diagnosis, before any treatment. TCR V-J signatures able to tell the groups apart were searched for in a discovery cohort of 90 to 100 patients, of whom more than 40 had Graves' ophthalmopathy and some 60 had stable Graves' hyperthyroidism. Prospective prediction of ophthalmopathy was tested in an independent validation cohort of 18 to 20 hyperthyroidism patients and approximately 17 patients who later progressed to ophthalmopathy. The 100 discovery patients were randomly split 7:3 into training and test sets. The study also compared thyroid tissue and blood T-cell repertoires from about six Graves' hyperthyroidism patients. After sampling, hyperthyroidism patients received methimazole starting at 30 mg daily, and ophthalmopathy patients received high-dose intravenous methylprednisolone. The paper reports TCR Vbeta CDR3 sequencing of 130 to 150 peripheral blood samples: 40 to 45 ophthalmopathy, 75 to 80 hyperthyroidism and around 17 progressor patients.

This clonotype was seen a handful of times. No antigen is known for it. No quality values exist for individual bases; no much larger clone is one base distant. TCR beta CDR3 regions were amplified from RNA transcripts. For the first round of RT-PCR on the TCR CDR3, the HTBI primer set was used together with the Qiagen OneStep RT-PCR kit. Libraries were constructed in a second round of multiplex PCR, after which size selection and purification were carried out. The libraries were sequenced on an Illumina HiSeq2000 using paired-end 100 bp reads. For the original study's pipeline: SOAPnuke was used to process the raw data, removing reads that contained adapters or uncalled bases, had a mean Phred below 15, or lacked an exact match to the constant primer or identifier. COPE v1.2.5 was used to merge the high-quality paired reads, and each unique nucleotide sequence was defined as a clonotype. Clonotypes were aligned to IMGT TRBV, TRBD and TRBJ reference segments using MiTCR v1.1. Only V-J combinations with frequency above 0.0001, covering approximately 99% of repertoires, were analysed. The TCS score was defined as the ratio of F50 (clonal expansion) to E x V (chaos), calculated using BLOSUM62-based TCRdist between CDR3 peptides within each V-J. Welch's t-statistics and random forest reduced approximately 520 V-J features to roughly 13, which were used in a naive Bayes classifier (R e1071). The raw public data were reprocessed by TCRdb itself: fastp quality trimming at Q25, MiXCR clonotype calling, in-frame beta chains only. Identical CDR3 protein sequences are pooled into one entry, listed with their most common genes and DNA. These V and J calls originate from TCRdb's pipeline instead of the authors' own analysis. The sample includes fewer than 350,000 distinct CDR3 sequences, with 18% observed a single time. About half of the sample is taken by the ten largest.

A patient counted as having stable Graves' hyperthyroidism if no progression to ophthalmopathy occurred over 18 months of follow-up. Hyperthyroidism patients were aged 18 to 65 years and newly diagnosed, with disease duration of less than 2 months. Patients with uncontrolled infections, other autoimmune diseases, pregnancy or lactation were excluded. Diagnoses relied on clinical symptoms, serum thyroxine and TRAb, thyroid ultrasound and orbital computed tomography. Ficoll-Paque density gradient centrifugation was used to isolate PBMCs from 8.5 to 10 ml of fresh peripheral blood. Total RNA was extracted using Trizol reagent, and RNA quality was assessed on an Agilent 2100 Bioanalyzer. Findings and caveats that apply to the study as a whole: Most expanded thyroid clonotypes (frequency above 0.001) were also detected in blood, suggesting blood repertoires may reflect thyroid immune responses. Sample size was not statistically predetermined, and blinding of investigators to group allocation was not performed. In validation, progression to ophthalmopathy was predicted by the model with roughly 69% sensitivity and roughly 72% specificity, a median of approximately 7.1 months before onset. A 13 V-J signature model separated ophthalmopathy from stable hyperthyroidism, with 87.88% sensitivity and approximately 81% specificity in cross-validation and 80%/75% in testing.

The source is a woman aged 45-59 years with Graves' hyperthyroidism. The sequenced sample was blood.

The nucleotide sequence is given as TGCAGTGCTACGCGGACCGGGCCCCTCCACTTT. Its protein product is CSATRTGPLHF. This chain is built from TRBV20-1 and TRBJ1-6; there is no confident call for the D gene. The germline V gene (reference sequence) sets CDR1 to DFQATT and CDR2 to SNEGSKA. The CDR3 contains 11 residues, cysteine and phenylalanine counted. The only DNA kept is the CDR3, 33 bases in frame from the first base. The germline ends are 11 bases apart after V is trimmed by 4 bases and J by 13 bases.